These 12 T cell receptor beta chains share one sample of origin, sequenced in a study of T cells in Graves' hyperthyroidism and ophthalmopathy. RNA transcripts yielded amplified TCR beta CDR3 regions. When the TCR CDR3 underwent first-round RT-PCR, the HTBI primer set was used. Via MiXCR, TCRdb re-called the multiplex PCR reads, giving one row per CDR3 protein. This sample carries approximately 870,000 distinct CDR3 sequences, over 35% of them seen once, and the ten largest clones take more than 7%. The sample was blood. Receptors originate from a man aged 18 to 29 with Graves' hyperthyroidism.

This clonotype was counted a few times. The gene calls are TRBV5-1 and TRBJ1-1; TRBD1 aligns across 7 bases. The CDR3 is 16 amino acids. CDR1 SGHRS and CDR2 YFSETQ come from the germline V gene. Trimming at V came to 2 bases and at J to 0 bases, leaving 7 bases not matched to a gene. Here the CDR3 reads CASSLTGEGMNTEAFF. As DNA, the CDR3 is TGCGCCAGCAGCTTAACAGGGGAGGGAATGAACACTGAAGCTTTCTTT.

This chain joins TRBV20-1 and TRBJ2-7; 8 nucleotides match TRBD2. After removal of 6 bases from V and 0 bases from J, the junction contained 10 bases not matched to a gene. There are 15 residues in the CDR3. Germline CDR1 is DFQATT and CDR2 is SNEGSKA (reference sequence). CDR3: CSAGRGGSISYEQYF. CDR3 nucleotides: TGCAGTGCCGGGAGGGGCGGGTCAATCTCCTACGAGCAGTACTTC.

The V call is TRBV24-1, the J call TRBJ2-7; 12 bases are a match to TRBD1. The CDR3 has 12 residues. From germline, CDR1 is KGHDR and CDR2 SFDVKD. V shed 12 bases and J 4 bases; nucleotides not matched to a gene: 3. The CDR3 DNA follows: TGTGCCCGGGACAGGGGGCGATACGAGCAGTACTTC. It yields the protein CARDRGRYEQYF.

This chain uses TRBV7-3 with TRBJ2-2, with 7 bases fitting TRBD2. The germline V gene encodes CDR1 SGHTA and CDR2 FQGTGA. V lost 5 bases, J lost 4 bases, and 4 bases stayed unmatched. The length of the CDR3 is 14 residues. The CDR3 DNA follows: TGTGCCAGCAGCCAACGCGGGAGCACCGGGGAGCTGTTTTTT. This gives the protein CASSQRGSTGELFF.

The chain carries TRBV6-5 and TRBJ2-5, with 7 bases matching TRBD2. J was trimmed by 5 bases and V by 6 bases; bases with no gene match: 12. Germline-derived CDR1 and CDR2 are MNHEY and SVGAGI. The CDR3 has 15 residues. CDR3 sequence reads: CASRPIPGREETQYF. The CDR3, as DNA: TGTGCCAGCAGGCCCATTCCGGGGAGGGAGGAGACCCAGTACTTC.

This clonotype has only one observation. The germline gene is not matched at one end of the junction; a read error may be the cause. The chain uses TRBV10-3 and TRBJ2-7; 10 bases map to TRBD1. From germline, CDR1 is ENHRY and CDR2 SYGVKD. This CDR3 contains 14 residues. Here the CDR3 DNA reads TGTGCCAGCAGTTGGACAGGGGGTCCCTACGAGCAGTACTTC. Protein sequence: CASSWTGGPYEQYF.

The rearrangement uses TRBV27 and TRBJ2-7, with TRBD1 identical over 9 bases. Germline V gives CDR1 MNHEY, CDR2 SMNVEV (reference sequence). The CDR3 contains 15 residues. The V and J ends lost 8 bases and 4 bases, in that order; junction bases with no gene match: 12. CDR3 in amino acids: CASCPGDRVVYEQYF. CDR3 nucleotide sequence: TGTGCCAGCTGCCCCGGGGACAGGGTGGTTTACGAGCAGTACTTC.

The chain couples TRBV29-1 to TRBJ1-2; 8 nucleotides line up with TRBD1. The germline V gene encodes CDR1 SQVTM and CDR2 ANQGSEA. The V gene end was trimmed by 7 bases and the J gene end by 8 bases; junction bases not matched to a gene: 3. CDR3 size: 10 residues. The CDR3 loop is CSARTGGYTF. The CDR3 nucleotides are TGCAGCGCCCGGACAGGGGGCTACACCTTC.

This clonotype was recorded a few times. The chain carries TRBV7-2 and TRBJ1-1; D gene ambiguous. The CDR3 sequence is 12 residues long. The germline V gene encodes CDR1 SGHTA and CDR2 FQGNSA. V was clipped by 5 bases and J by 5 bases, with 9 bases between them. The DNA for the CDR3 is TGTGCCAGCAGCCCTTTTCTAACTGAAGCTTTCTTT. It yields the protein CASSPFLTEAFF. Full variable domain (missing parts from reference TRBV7-2 and TRBJ1-1): GAGVSQSPSNKVTEKGKDVELRCDPISGHTALYWYRQSLGQGLEFLIYFQGNSAPDKSGLPSDRFSAERTGGSVSTLTIQRTQQEDSAVYLCASSPFLTEAFFGQGTRLTVV.

This clonotype occurred a few times. The chain has TRBV9 and TRBJ2-7; 8 bases map to TRBD1. Germline CDR1 is SGDLS and CDR2 is YYNGEE. V was clipped by 4 bases and J by 3 bases; unmatched bases: 9. The CDR3 runs to 15 residues. DNA for the CDR3: TGTGCCAGCAGCCCACCCGGACAGGGAATCTACGAGCAGTACTTC. As protein: CASSPPGQGIYEQYF.

This clonotype was counted only a few times. The J gene is TRBJ1-2, the V gene TRBV5-1; D not certain. The ends were cut back, 4 bases at V and 2 bases at J, with 12 bases in the middle. This CDR3 is 14 amino acids long. CDR1 is SGHRS and CDR2 is YFSETQ in the germline V gene. The CDR3 DNA sequence: TGCGCCAGCAGCCCCCTAGAACCCAACTATGGCTACACCTTC. This translates into CASSPLEPNYGYTF.

The chain links TRBV10-3 to TRBJ2-7; TRBD1 might be the D (6 bases). The V and J ends lost 3 bases and 3 bases respectively, with 24 bases between them. The germline V gene encodes CDR1 ENHRY and CDR2 SYGVKD. The CDR3 consists of 18 residues. The CDR3 here is CAISDKERQDKAYYEQYF. The DNA of the CDR3 is TGTGCCATCAGTGATAAGGAGAGACAGGATAAAGCGTACTACGAGCAGTACTTC.